The T cell receptor beta chain described here comes from a study of cytomegalovirus exposure and HLA in healthy donors. Study observations and caveats: On later analysis, the bulk of CMV-associated TCR beta chains appeared to be HLA-restricted.

60 Vbeta and 13 Jbeta primers were used in PCR. Method: immunoSEQ multiplex PCR; TCRdb's copy keeps in-frame clones and lacks some. The table shows some 140,000 clones, with around 77% occurring only once. The CDR3 has 15 amino acids. Germline V CDR1 and CDR2: SNHLY, FYNNEI. The junction had 6 bases not matched to a gene; V was cut back by 1 base and J by 7 bases. Worth noting for this clone: What it recognizes is unknown.

The sequence derives from a man aged 25-45 years in good health and CMV-seronegative. Sequencing was carried out using PBMCs. V is TRBV2 and J is TRBJ2-5; 10 bases map to TRBD2. For the CDR3, the DNA is TGTGCCAGCAGTGAAGAGAGCGGGAGGGCCGTGACCCAGTACTTC. Translating gives CASSEESGRAVTQYF.